This T cell receptor (beta chain) was found in a study of CD8 T cells in ankylosing spondylitis. Study-level findings and limits: Significant enrichment of disease-linked clones was reportedly seen in matched ankylosing spondylitis synovial fluid. Relatively rare in peripheral blood, disease-linked clones were also CD8+.

The CDR3 is made up of 17 amino acids. Germline CDR1 is GTSNPN and CDR2 is SVGIG (reference sequence). Trimming took 5 bases from V and 2 from J; bases not matched to a gene: 12. The TCR beta libraries were generated through quantitative 5'-RACE incorporating molecular barcodes. TCRdb processed the 5' RACE reads anew with MiXCR; each CDR3 protein has one entry. The sample records under 200,000 distinct CDR3 sequences, roughly 13% being singletons. About this clonotype: Its target is not known.

The sample taken for sequencing was blood, either unsorted or a sorted T cell fraction (not recorded which). The chain employs TRBV30 and TRBJ2-3, with 11 bases fitting TRBD2. The clonotype originates from a female donor with ankylosing spondylitis or in good health (not recorded which). The CDR3 protein is CAWSSGRISGVTDTQYF. The CDR3 nucleotides read TGTGCCTGGTCTAGCGGGAGGATTTCGGGGGTCACAGATACGCAGTATTTT. The entire variable domain, with the rest obtained from reference TRBV30 and TRBJ2-3, is as follows: SQTIHQWPATLVQPVGSPLSLECTVEGTSNPNLYWYRQAAGRGLQLLFYSVGIGQISSEVPQNLSASRPQDRQFILSSKKLLLSDSGFYLCAWSSGRISGVTDTQYFGPGTRLTVL.